This TCR beta chain was profiled in a study of blood T cell repertoires in COVID-19. Whole-study context: T cells, B-cell-depleted T cells, or PBMCs provided the cDNA or gDNA that served as material.

The data were produced by immunoSEQ multiplex PCR, yet TCRdb's version contains in-frame clones alone and is incomplete. This sample has around 100,000 clones, with roughly 85% found just once. The material sequenced was peripheral blood. This clonotype originated in a human donor in a cohort sampled during active COVID-19.

In nucleotides, the CDR3 is TGTGCCAGCAGCCCGAGGACGGGAACGAACACCGGGGAGCTGTTTTTT. Amino acids: CASSPRTGTNTGELFF. The chain combines TRBV3-1 (or the pseudogene TRBV3-2) with TRBJ2-2; D may be TRBD2 (5 bases). The CDR3 has 16 amino acids. Trimming shortened V by 4 bases and J by 0 bases, and 12 bases separated the two germline ends. Per germline, CDR1 LGHDT and CDR2 YNNKEL (reference sequence).